A single sample is the source of the 2 T cell receptor beta chains below, sequenced in a study of cytomegalovirus exposure and HLA in healthy donors. Only in-frame clones appear in the TCRdb table, and some are missing; sequencing was by immunoSEQ multiplex PCR. The sample yields some 170,000 clones, roughly 86% seen once. The sample consisted of PBMCs. These receptor sequences come from a man aged 25 to 40 in good health and CMV-seropositive.

J is TRBJ2-6 and V is TRBV5-1; 9 nucleotides align to TRBD1. CDR1 is SGHRS and CDR2 is YFSETQ in the germline V gene. CDR3 size: 17 residues. The J segment lost 4 bases and the V segment lost 5 bases, leaving 10 bases of the junction unmatched. The CDR3 sequence is CASSRSAQGAGANVLTF. Written as DNA, the CDR3 is TGCGCCAGCAGTCGGTCTGCACAGGGGGCCGGGGCCAACGTCCTGACTTTC.

The rearrangement joins TRBV5-4 to TRBJ1-1; D gene unclear. The CDR3 is 14 residues long. Germline V gene data show CDR1 as SGHNT and CDR2 as YYREEE (reference sequence). V lost 6 bases, J lost 1 base, and 13 bases lay in between. CDR3 nucleotides: TGTGCCAGCACCGCTGGGTCAGGGAACACTGAAGCTTTCTTT. Encoded protein: CASTAGSGNTEAFF.